These 32 T cell receptor beta chains were all obtained from the same sample, sequenced in a study of human T cells and chemical hapten exposure. One entry per CDR3 protein, called by TCRdb with MiXCR from the RACE reads. The table records about 50,000 distinct CDR3 sequences, less than 10% of them present only once. The time point is: patch test 2, 6 weeks after DPC sensitization. This sample's treatment: therapeutic diphenylcyclopropenone sensitization with weekly scalp DPC. The material was whole blood, obtained in connection with sensitization to the hapten diphenylcyclopropenone (DPC). The receptor set was obtained from a woman in her 50s with alopecia areata. Some clones in this sample may be carry-over from other donors' samples.

The chain combines TRBV5-1 with TRBJ1-1; D perhaps matches TRBD1 (6 bases). CDR1 is SGHRS, CDR2 YFSETQ, per germline. The V gene lost 2 bases and the J gene lost 1 base, with 9 bases spanning the gap. The CDR3 runs 14 residues. The CDR3 sequence is CASSLQGSNTEAFF. CDR3 DNA: TGCGCCAGCAGCTTACAGGGTTCGAACACTGAAGCTTTCTTT.

In its sample, this clonotype was seen many times. The gene calls are TRBV29-1 and TRBJ2-7; no reliable D call. The CDR3 totals 12 residues. Germline lookup yields CDR1 SQVTM and CDR2 ANQGSEA. Between the trimmed V and J ends, which lost 8 bases and 3 bases, there was a span of 14 bases. DNA for the CDR3: TGCAGCCGTTCCGGTGCCCGCTACGAGCAGTACTTC. Protein: CSRSGARYEQYF.

The table lists this clonotype with many counts. CDR3 nucleotides: TGCAGTGCCGTACAGGCGACCTATGGCTACACCTTC. This sequence encodes CSAVQATYGYTF. V usage is TRBV20-1 and J usage is TRBJ1-2, with D perhaps matching TRBD1 (5 bases). This CDR3 contains 12 residues. CDR1 DFQATT and CDR2 SNEGSKA come from the germline V gene (reference sequence). Trimming removed 6 bases at V and 4 bases at J, with 12 bases between.

The chain couples TRBV29-1 to TRBJ2-1, with D uncertain. Per the germline V gene, CDR1 is SQVTM and CDR2 is ANQGSEA. V dropped 2 bases and J dropped 3 bases, with 5 bases sitting between them. This CDR3 region has 12 residues. This CDR3 is CSVENLYNEQFF. CDR3 nucleotides: TGCAGCGTTGAAAACCTCTACAATGAGCAGTTCTTC.

This clonotype was picked up many times. The chain joins TRBV7-6 to TRBJ1-5, with D unclear. V lost 1 base, J lost 5 bases, and 21 bases lay in between. Germline-derived CDR1 and CDR2 are SGHVS and FNYEAQ. This CDR3 spans 18 amino acids. The CDR3 bases are TGTGCCAGCAGCTTAGGGGTCCCGGGGTGGGGTGAAGATCAGCCCCAGCATTTT. It yields the protein CASSLGVPGWGEDQPQHF.

The table lists this clonotype with a few counts. This chain uses TRBV19 with TRBJ2-3; TRBD1 matches 9 bases. V shed 1 base, J shed 2 bases, and the junction held 7 bases outside the gene matches. This CDR3 region has 17 residues. Germline loops: CDR1 LNHDA, CDR2 SQIVND (reference sequence). CDR3 in DNA: TGTGCCAGTAGTATAGTTTGGACAGGGGCCTACACAGATACGCAGTATTTT. This sequence encodes CASSIVWTGAYTDTQYF.

This clonotype was recorded at least ten times. The chain carries TRBV20-1 and TRBJ1-4, with D possibly matching TRBD1 (6 bases). Trimming stripped 6 bases from V and 7 bases from J, with 15 bases between. Per germline, CDR1 DFQATT and CDR2 SNEGSKA (reference sequence). This CDR3 is built from 13 residues. As DNA, the CDR3 is TGCAGTGCCCCCTCGACAGGAGGTGAAAAACTGTTTTTT. It is translated as CSAPSTGGEKLFF.

This clonotype was detected ten times or more. J is TRBJ1-1 and V is TRBV5-1, with D unclear. CDR1 SGHRS and CDR2 YFSETQ come from the germline V gene. V shed 0 bases and J shed 1 base, with 10 bases lying between them. The CDR3 loop spans 15 amino acids. The CDR3 DNA reads TGCGCCAGCAGCTTGGTTGGGGTCGGGAACACTGAAGCTTTCTTT. This encodes CASSLVGVGNTEAFF.

This clonotype was counted ten times or more. The genes are TRBV10-2 and TRBJ1-5, with D uncertain. CDR1 WSHSY and CDR2 SAAADI come from the germline V gene. Deletions cut 6 bases from V and 0 bases from J, with 12 bases between. The CDR3 length is 15 residues. The CDR3 here is CASSPSLNSNQPQHF. The CDR3 DNA reads as TGCGCCAGCAGCCCTTCCCTGAATAGCAATCAGCCCCAGCATTTT.

This clonotype was found many times. This chain links TRBV14 with TRBJ1-2; tentative D call: TRBD1 (5 bases). Germline lookup yields CDR1 SGHDN and CDR2 FVKESK. V lost 4 bases and J lost 10, with 22 bases in between. The CDR3 sequence is 15 residues long. The DNA for the CDR3 is TGTGCCAGCAGCCCCATGGGGACTTGGTCTGGAATCTACACCTTC. It encodes CASSPMGTWSGIYTF.

This clonotype was observed a handful of times. The chain recombines TRBV7-2 with TRBJ1-1; TRBD1 is a possible D gene (6 bases). The germline CDR1 and CDR2 sequences are SGHTA and FQGNSA. Trimming shortened V by 3 bases and J by 1 base, and 9 bases separated the two germline ends. The CDR3 loop spans 14 amino acids. The CDR3 sequence: CASSLIQGNTEAFF. DNA of the CDR3: TGTGCCAGCAGCTTGATACAGGGGAACACTGAAGCTTTCTTT.

The DNA of the CDR3 is TGTGCCAGCAGCCCCTTGGGCCTAAAACTCAATACGCAGTATTTT. It is translated as CASSPLGLKLNTQYF. The rearrangement links TRBV7-2 to TRBJ2-3; D not resolved. With 5 bases removed from V and 7 bases from J, the gap between germline ends came to 19 bases. CDR3 length equals 15 residues. The germline V gene has CDR1 SGHTA and CDR2 FQGNSA. The full variable domain, its missing parts supplied by reference TRBV7-2 and TRBJ2-3, is GAGVSQSPSNKVTEKGKDVELRCDPISGHTALYWYRQSLGQGLEFLIYFQGNSAPDKSGLPSDRFSAERTGGSVSTLTIQRTQQEDSAVYLCASSPLGLKLNTQYFGPGTRLTVL.

This clonotype was counted only a few times. J is TRBJ1-2 and V is TRBV7-8; unclear D gene. Germline V gene lookup returns CDR1 SGHVS and CDR2 FQNEAQ. V was cut by 1 base and J by 0 bases, with 9 bases left in between. The CDR3 contains 15 residues. The CDR3 spells CASSLEMKANYGYTF. Here the CDR3 DNA reads TGTGCCAGCAGCTTAGAGATGAAAGCTAACTATGGCTACACCTTC. Supplemented by reference TRBV7-8 and TRBJ1-2, the full variable domain reads GAGVSQSPRYKVAKRGQDVALRCDPISGHVSLFWYQQALGQGPEFLTYFQNEAQLDKSGLPSDRFFAERPEGSVSTLKIQRTQQEDSAVYLCASSLEMKANYGYTFGSGTRLTVV.

There are many counts of this clonotype. This rearrangement joins TRBV10-3 to TRBJ1-5; TRBD1 aligns across 9 bases. Trimming took 3 bases from V and 7 from J; bases not matched to a gene: 7. The germline V gene has CDR1 ENHRY and CDR2 SYGVKD. The CDR3 runs to 15 residues. CDR3 protein: CAISELDRGGQPQHF. CDR3 in DNA: TGTGCCATCAGTGAATTGGACAGGGGAGGGCAGCCCCAGCATTTT.

The V and J genes are TRBV28 and TRBJ2-7; D is unclear. Germline lookup yields CDR1 MDHEN and CDR2 SYDVKM. The V end was cut by 2 bases, the J end by 5 bases, with 7 bases between. The CDR3 has 12 residues. CDR3 DNA sequence: TGTGCCAGCAGTTTACGCCCCGACGAGCAGTACTTC. Translating gives CASSLRPDEQYF.

This clonotype was recorded at least ten times. The chain has TRBV19 and TRBJ1-5; 9 bases are a match to TRBD1. V was clipped by 7 bases and J by 3 bases; unmatched bases: 7. Germline assignment: CDR1 LNHDA and CDR2 SQIVND (reference sequence). This CDR3 has 15 amino acids. The CDR3 sequence is CASTTGQGANQPQHF. CDR3 in DNA: TGTGCCAGTACTACGGGACAGGGAGCCAATCAGCCCCAGCATTTT.

V gene TRBV28 combines with J gene TRBJ1-2, with D tentatively TRBD1 (6 bases). This CDR3 has 11 amino acids. The germline V gene has CDR1 MDHEN and CDR2 SYDVKM. V was trimmed by 6 bases and J by 5 bases, leaving 7 bases between them. CDR3 sequence reads: CASRGHYGYTF. As DNA, the CDR3 is TGTGCCAGCAGGGGACATTATGGCTACACCTTC.

In its sample, this clonotype was seen a few times. CDR3 region: CASSRGHTYEQYF. Written as DNA, the CDR3 is TGTGCCAGCAGCAGGGGGCATACCTACGAGCAGTACTTC. The V call is TRBV6-5, the J call TRBJ2-7; 8 positions match TRBD1. CDR1 and CDR2 from the germline V gene are MNHEY and SVGAGI. This CDR3 region has 13 residues. J lost 2 bases, V lost 6 bases, and 3 bases had no gene match.

This chain links TRBV28 with TRBJ2-4; D might be TRBD2 (5 bases). Germline V gives CDR1 MDHEN, CDR2 SYDVKM. V was cut by 6 bases and J by 6 bases, with 9 bases left in between. The CDR3 length is 12 residues. The DNA of the CDR3 is TGTGCCAGCAGGCTCGAGGGAAACATTCAGTACTTC. Encoded protein: CASRLEGNIQYF.

This clonotype came up a few times. The V gene is TRBV18, the J gene TRBJ2-7; the D gene is possibly TRBD1 (6 bases). Per germline, CDR1 KGHSH and CDR2 LQKENI. CDR3 length equals 16 residues. Trimming stripped 5 bases from V and 4 bases from J, with 21 bases between. The CDR3 DNA is TGTGCCAGCTCAATTTCCGCCCGGGACACAATATACGAGCAGTACTTC. Its translation: CASSISARDTIYEQYF.

This clonotype was seen at least ten times. The chain couples TRBV3-1 to TRBJ1-6, with no clear D. Per the germline V gene, CDR1 is LGHDT and CDR2 is YNNKEL (reference sequence). The CDR3 has 15 residues. Trimming took off 5 bases at V and 6 bases at J, with 14 bases between the two ends. CDR3 sequence reads: CASSVEGEVNSPLHF. The CDR3 bases are TGTGCCAGCAGCGTGGAGGGCGAAGTTAATTCACCCCTCCACTTT.

In this sample, this clonotype turned up many times. V gene TRBV20-1 combines with J gene TRBJ1-1; possibly TRBD1 for D (5 bases). The germline CDR1 and CDR2 sequences are DFQATT and SNEGSKA (reference sequence). The CDR3 loop spans 13 amino acids. Between the trimmed V and J ends, which lost 6 bases and 4 bases, there was a span of 15 bases. In DNA, the CDR3 is TGCAGTGCCCGGATTCTAAGGGGCACTGAAGCTTTCTTT. It yields the protein CSARILRGTEAFF.

This clonotype was counted only a few times. V is TRBV7-6 and J is TRBJ2-1, with a tentative D call TRBD1 (5 bases). V was cut by 1 base and J by 9 bases, with 10 bases left in between. CDR1 and CDR2 (germline): SGHVS, FNYEAQ. The CDR3 runs 13 residues. CDR3 residues: CASSLGGDSEQFF. Written as DNA, the CDR3 is TGTGCCAGCAGCTTAGGAGGAGACAGTGAGCAGTTCTTC.

This sequence joins TRBV11-2 and TRBJ1-5, with D tentatively TRBD1 (6 bases). The CDR3 contains 15 residues. The V end lost 2 bases, the J end lost 0 bases, and 8 bases lay between the germline ends. CDR1 and CDR2 from the germline V gene are SGHAT and FQNNGV. Written as DNA, the CDR3 is TGTGCCAGCAGCTTAACACAGGGTAGCAATCAGCCCCAGCATTTT. This sequence encodes CASSLTQGSNQPQHF.

This clonotype appeared a few times. The genes are TRBV21-1 and TRBJ2-5; whether TRBD2, the table's D call, matches the DNA was not checked. TRBV21-1 constitutes a pseudogene. The CDR3 totals 15 residues. The DNA of the CDR3 is TGTGCCAGCAGCAAACCCCGGGACTTTCAAGAGACCCAGTACTTC. This sequence encodes CASSKPRDFQETQYF.

This clonotype has at least ten counts. The chain carries TRBV20-1 and TRBJ1-1; 9 bases match TRBD1. The CDR3 is made up of 11 amino acids. Germline V gene data show CDR1 as DFQATT and CDR2 as SNEGSKA (reference sequence). V shed 0 bases and J 12 bases; nucleotides not matched to a gene: 2. The CDR3 sequence is CSAREQGATFF. CDR3 nucleotide sequence: TGCAGTGCTAGAGAACAGGGGGCGACTTTCTTT.

This clonotype appeared many times. This chain connects TRBV5-8 to TRBJ2-1; D possibly corresponds to TRBD1 (6 bases). Germline V CDR1 and CDR2: SGHTS, YDEGEE. This CDR3 is built from 13 residues. The CDR3: CAEQGSSYNEQFF. CDR3 DNA sequence: TGTGCGGAACAGGGCAGCTCCTACAATGAGCAGTTCTTC.

This clonotype was counted many times. This chain connects TRBV3-1 to TRBJ1-1; 7 bases are a match to TRBD1. CDR3 size: 13 residues. Germline values: CDR1 LGHDT, CDR2 YNNKEL (reference sequence). V dropped 4 bases and J dropped 1; count of bases not matched to a gene: 0. As DNA, the CDR3 is TGTGCCAGCAGCCGACAGGGGAACACTGAAGCTTTCTTT. Protein product: CASSRQGNTEAFF.

Only a few counts were recorded for this clonotype. The rearrangement joins TRBV11-2 to TRBJ2-3; D is perhaps TRBD2 (5 bases). V lost 3 bases and J 2 bases, leaving 9 bases between the germline ends. CDR1 SGHAT and CDR2 FQNNGV come from the germline V gene. The CDR3 covers 14 residues. The CDR3 nucleotides read TGTGCCAGCAGCTTGAGGGAGATCACAGATACGCAGTATTTT. It codes for CASSLREITDTQYF.

This clonotype was seen many times. The chain employs TRBV11-3 and TRBJ1-6, with 8 bases identical to TRBD1. Germline CDR1 is SGHNT and CDR2 is YENEEA. This CDR3 has 15 amino acids. Trimming at V came to 4 bases and at J to 10 bases, leaving 9 bases not matched to a gene. The CDR3: CASSSGQGDQSPLHF. The CDR3 DNA is TGTGCCAGCAGCTCCGGACAGGGAGACCAATCACCCCTCCACTTT.

This clonotype occurred many times. The CDR3 spells CASSETNLNTEAFF. The CDR3 region has the DNA TGTGCCAGCAGTGAGACTAATTTGAACACTGAAGCTTTCTTT. The genes are TRBV11-2 and TRBJ1-1; D not certain. The CDR3 has 14 amino acids. Germline V lookup: CDR1 SGHAT, CDR2 FQNNGV. V was trimmed by 6 bases and J by 0 bases, leaving 11 bases between them.

This clonotype was observed a handful of times. The chain links TRBV28 to TRBJ1-5, with 7 bases identical to TRBD1. The CDR3 has 14 residues. V was pared by 8 bases and J by 0 bases, with 4 bases of the junction left unmatched. Germline CDR1 is MDHEN and CDR2 is SYDVKM. The CDR3 region has the DNA TGTGCCAGCCAGGGGGACATTAGCAATCAGCCCCAGCATTTT. Its translation is CASQGDISNQPQHF.